This is a list of T cell receptor beta chains from one sample in a study of blood T cell repertoires in COVID-19. Some clones are missing from TCRdb's copy, which holds only in-frame ones; the method was immunoSEQ multiplex PCR. The top ten clones hold roughly 20% of a sample with fewer than 200,000 clones, around 80% of them seen once. The sample taken for sequencing was PBMCs or T cells enriched from blood (not recorded which). Source of these receptors: a woman aged 70 to 79 in a cohort exposed to, infected with or recovered from COVID-19 (not recorded which). The CDR3 runs from the conserved cysteine through the conserved F or W. A D gene is named only where the DNA matches it firmly. Not all rows give a size; the values are once, few, many and, for expanded clones, a class.

abundance | j_gene | v_gene | d_gene | CDR3aa | CDR3nt
. | TRBJ1-2 | TRBV9 | . | CASSEGDYGVMDYGYTF | TGTGCCAGCAGCGAGGGGGATTATGGGGTGATGGACTATGGCTACACCTTC
. | TRBJ2-5 | TRBV2 | . | CASTRLRQETQYF | TGTGCCAGCACCCGGCTCAGGCAAGAGACCCAGTACTTC
few | TRBJ2-2 | TRBV3-1/TRBV3-2 | . | CASSQRRAGELFF | TGTGCCAGCAGCCAACGACGGGCCGGGGAGCTGTTTTTT
. | TRBJ2-4 | TRBV7-9 | TRBD2 | CASSYTGTSGMLNIQYF | TGTGCCAGCAGCTATACCGGGACTAGCGGGATGCTGAACATTCAGTACTTC
. | TRBJ1-2 | TRBV19 | . | CASSPKGMGAVGYTF | TGTGCCAGTAGTCCCAAGGGAATGGGGGCGGTTGGCTACACCTTC
. | TRBJ1-1 | TRBV28 | TRBD1 | CASSPGGQGSKDTEAFF | TGTGCCAGCAGCCCAGGGGGACAGGGGAGTAAGGACACTGAAGCTTTCTTT
. | TRBJ2-2 | TRBV18 | . | CASSLRDLNTGELFF | TGTGCCAGCTCACTAAGAGACTTGAACACCGGGGAGCTGTTTTTT
. | TRBJ2-3 | TRBV6-2/TRBV6-3 | TRBD2 | CASTPLAGTTDTQYF | TGTGCCAGCACCCCACTAGCGGGAACCACAGATACGCAGTATTTT
. | TRBJ1-6 | TRBV29-1 | TRBD1 | CSAGTGDSPLHF | TGCAGCGCTGGGACAGGGGATTCACCCCTCCACTTT
once | TRBJ1-2 | TRBV12-3/TRBV12-4 | . | CASSSGVYGYTF | TGTGCCAGCAGTTCAGGGGTCTATGGCTACACCTTC
. | TRBJ2-7 | TRBV2 | TRBD1 | CASSMWTGSDSYEQYF | TGTGCCAGCAGTATGTGGACAGGGTCCGACTCCTACGAGCAGTACTTC
. | TRBJ2-7 | TRBV10-3 | TRBD1 | CAILDREEWEQYF | TGTGCCATCTTGGACAGGGAGGAGTGGGAGCAGTACTTC
. | TRBJ2-2 | TRBV4-2 | . | CASSQDVGGTGELFF | TGTGCCAGCAGCCAAGATGTGGGGGGCACCGGGGAGCTGTTTTTT
. | TRBJ1-1 | TRBV2 | . | CASSVAADSEAFF | TGTGCCAGCAGTGTAGCTGCCGACAGTGAAGCTTTCTTT
. | TRBJ1-4 | TRBV5-4 | . | CASSVLRKWEGGYEKLFF | TGTGCCAGCAGCGTACTACGAAAGTGGGAGGGCGGATATGAAAAACTGTTTTTT
. | TRBJ2-3 | TRBV5-1 | TRBD2 | CASSFGSGTATDTQYF | TGCGCCAGCAGCTTCGGTAGCGGGACCGCCACAGATACGCAGTATTTT
. | TRBJ1-1 | TRBV6-1 | TRBD1 | CASSEVAGGITEAFF | TGTGCCAGCAGTGAAGTGGCAGGGGGCATCACTGAAGCTTTCTTT
. | TRBJ1-1 | TRBV19 | . | CASIKQGAWGAFF | TGTGCCAGTATTAAACAGGGCGCCTGGGGAGCTTTCTTT
. | TRBJ1-1 | TRBV5-4 | . | CASSPRGKRPLEVKAFF | TGTGCCAGCAGCCCTAGGGGGAAGAGACCGCTTGAGGTAAAAGCTTTCTTT
. | TRBJ1-3 | TRBV28 | . | CASSLVGRNSGNTIYF | TGTGCCAGCAGTTTGGTGGGGAGGAACTCTGGAAACACCATATATTTT
few | TRBJ2-7 | TRBV3-1/TRBV3-2 | TRBD1 | CASSHQQKPGQGNEQYF | TGTGCCAGCAGCCACCAACAAAAGCCGGGACAGGGGAACGAGCAGTACTTC
few | TRBJ1-1 | TRBV5-1 | TRBD1 | CASSLGGQGPNTEAFF | TGCGCCAGCAGCTTGGGGGGACAGGGGCCGAACACTGAAGCTTTCTTT
once | TRBJ2-5 | TRBV5-4 | . | CASSYPARGETQYF | TGTGCCAGCAGTTACCCGGCCAGGGGAGAGACCCAGTACTTC
few | TRBJ2-1 | TRBV5-4 | TRBD2 | CASSSHTTSAEQFF | TGTGCCAGCAGCTCCCATACGACTAGCGCTGAGCAGTTCTTC
few | TRBJ2-3 | TRBV7-3 | TRBD2 | CASSLTGLAYTDTQYF | TGTGCCAGCAGTTTGACCGGACTAGCCTACACAGATACGCAGTATTTT
. | TRBJ1-2 | TRBV28 | . | CASSPPGERYGYTF | TGTGCCAGCAGCCCCCCCGGGGAAAGGTATGGCTACACCTTC
few | TRBJ2-7 | TRBV28 | TRBD2 | CASSLWKLAGGPGEQYF | TGTGCCAGCAGTTTATGGAAACTAGCGGGAGGGCCCGGCGAGCAGTACTTC
. | TRBJ2-1 | TRBV2 | TRBD2 | CASTLAGEQAPQFF | TGTGCCAGCACCTTGGCGGGAGAACAGGCGCCGCAGTTCTTC
. | TRBJ1-2 | TRBV9 | TRBD1 | CASSAAGQGFGYTF | TGTGCCAGCAGCGCCGCCGGACAGGGCTTTGGCTACACCTTC
. | TRBJ1-4 | TRBV5-8 | TRBD1 | CASSFRPGQGDEKLFF | TGTGCCAGCAGCTTCCGCCCGGGACAGGGGGATGAAAAACTGTTTTTT
. | TRBJ1-4 | TRBV5-1 | TRBD1 | CASSLTMTGDNEKLFF | TGCGCCAGCAGCTTAACAATGACAGGGGATAATGAAAAACTGTTTTTT
. | TRBJ2-1 | TRBV28 | TRBD2 | CASIGTSGSYEQFF | TGTGCCAGCATTGGGACTAGCGGGAGCTATGAGCAGTTCTTC
. | TRBJ2-3 | TRBV5-1 | . | CASSLLPGSDTQYF | TGCGCCAGCAGCCTACTACCTGGCTCAGATACGCAGTATTTT
. | TRBJ1-2 | TRBV5-8 | TRBD1 | CASSPRDRDSRGYTF | TGTGCCAGCAGCCCCCGGGACAGGGACTCTCGTGGCTACACCTTC
. | TRBJ2-5 | TRBV19 | TRBD2 | CASRGLAERGTQYF | TGTGCCAGTAGAGGACTAGCGGAGAGGGGGACCCAGTACTTC
. | TRBJ2-2 | TRBV9 | TRBD2 | CASSVYDRAGGGNTGELFF | TGTGCCAGCAGCGTATACGACAGAGCGGGAGGAGGGAACACCGGGGAGCTGTTTTTT
once | TRBJ2-7 | TRBV18 | . | CASSPFGHLGAYEQYF | TGTGCCAGCTCACCCTTTGGACACCTCGGCGCCTACGAGCAGTACTTC
. | TRBJ2-7 | TRBV5-1 | TRBD1 | CASSPGTGELEQYF | TGCGCCAGCAGCCCGGGGACAGGGGAGTTGGAGCAGTACTTC
once | TRBJ2-5 | TRBV15 | TRBD2 | CATSGGVGRETQYF | TGTGCCACCAGCGGGGGGGTTGGTAGGGAGACCCAGTACTTC
. | TRBJ2-7 | TRBV28 | TRBD2 | CASSLGLAGLISEQYF | TGTGCCAGCAGTTTAGGCCTAGCGGGCCTGATCTCCGAGCAGTACTTC
. | TRBJ2-5 | TRBV9 | TRBD2 | CASSVGGGETQYF | TGTGCCAGCAGCGTAGGGGGAGGGGAGACCCAGTACTTC
. | TRBJ2-1 | TRBV27 | TRBD2 | CASSPSGRANEQFF | TGTGCCAGCAGTCCTAGCGGGAGGGCCAATGAGCAGTTCTTC
. | TRBJ2-1 | TRBV11-3 | TRBD2 | CASSPGGSGSWSNEQFF | TGTGCCAGCAGCCCGGGAGGTAGCGGGAGTTGGTCCAATGAGCAGTTCTTC
. | TRBJ1-2 | TRBV19 | TRBD1 | CASSSRTGEGYTF | TGTGCCAGTAGTTCTCGGACAGGGGAAGGCTACACCTTC
. | TRBJ1-4 | TRBV5-4 | TRBD1 | CASSRTGGNEKLFF | TGTGCCAGCAGCAGGACAGGGGGGAATGAAAAACTGTTTTTT
. | TRBJ1-2 | TRBV12-3/TRBV12-4 | . | CASSFGYGYTF | TGTGCCAGCAGTTTCGGGTATGGCTACACCTTC
. | TRBJ2-3 | TRBV2 | TRBD1 | CASRDRGGGDTQYF | TGTGCCAGCAGGGACAGGGGTGGTGGAGATACGCAGTATTTT
. | TRBJ1-4 | TRBV1 | . | CTTRGEKLFF | TGCACCACCCGGGGGGAAAAACTGTTTTTT
. | TRBJ1-2 | TRBV7-9 | TRBD1 | CAGGQGSGGYTF | TGTGCCGGGGGACAGGGAAGTGGTGGCTACACCTTC
once | TRBJ1-2 | TRBV18 | . | CASSPPGALYGYTF | TGTGCCAGCTCACCACCGGGGGCCCTCTATGGCTACACCTTC
. | TRBJ1-5 | TRBV28 | . | CASSLGGTSNQPQHF | TGTGCCAGCAGTTTAGGAGGGACTAGCAATCAGCCCCAGCATTTT
. | TRBJ2-4 | TRBV28 | TRBD1 | CASLDRGAKNIQYF | TGTGCCAGCCTCGACAGGGGAGCCAAAAACATTCAGTACTTC
few | TRBJ2-3 | TRBV28 | TRBD1 | CASSPQGADTQYF | TGTGCCAGCAGCCCCCAGGGGGCAGATACGCAGTATTTT
. | TRBJ1-5 | TRBV7-2 | . | CASSYFTGNQPQHF | TGTGCCAGCAGCTATTTTACGGGAAATCAGCCCCAGCATTTT
. | TRBJ2-5 | TRBV7-2 | TRBD1 | CASSLVSTGFRETQYF | TGTGCCAGCAGCTTAGTCTCGACAGGGTTTAGGGAGACCCAGTACTTC